The clone carrying this TCR beta chain has just a few counts. What it binds is not known. As the sequencing template, cDNA was produced by extracting RNA and reverse transcribing it. The protocol was immunoSEQ multiplex PCR, while the TCRdb copy is restricted to in-frame clones and leaves out a portion. The sample has tens of thousands of clones, roughly 51% seen once. Germline trimming cut 3 bases from V and 7 bases from J; bases unmatched to any gene: 14. Germline loops: CDR1 GTSNPN, CDR2 SVGIG (reference sequence). This CDR3 has 15 amino acids. The data were taken from a study of CD8+ T cells in alopecia areata. The study, taken as a whole, reports: Whereas mice showed it more clearly, TCR sharing across patients was murkier, possibly because of HLA. Clonality was higher in lesional than normal scalp, especially in alopecia totalis/universalis.

Starting from PBMCs, sorting isolated CD4+ and CD8+ T cells. The chain combines TRBV30 with TRBJ1-1; 7 nucleotides match TRBD1. This TCR came from a human donor with alopecia areata. The material sequenced was NKG2D-high CD8+ T cells sorted from blood. The DNA of the CDR3 is TGTGCCTGGAGCGCAGGGGGAATCGGTTGGCTTGAAGCTTTCTTT. Translating gives CAWSAGGIGWLEAFF.